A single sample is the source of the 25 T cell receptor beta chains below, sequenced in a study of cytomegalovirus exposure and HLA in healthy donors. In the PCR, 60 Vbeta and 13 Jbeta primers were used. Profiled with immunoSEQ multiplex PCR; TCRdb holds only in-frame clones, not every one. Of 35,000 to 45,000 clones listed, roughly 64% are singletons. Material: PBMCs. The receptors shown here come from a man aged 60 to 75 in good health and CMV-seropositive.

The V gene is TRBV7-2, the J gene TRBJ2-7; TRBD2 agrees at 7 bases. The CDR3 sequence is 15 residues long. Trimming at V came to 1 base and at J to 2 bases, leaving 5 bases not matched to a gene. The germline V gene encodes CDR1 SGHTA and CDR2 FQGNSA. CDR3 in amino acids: CASSLELARTYEQYF. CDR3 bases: TGTGCCAGCAGCTTAGAACTAGCGCGGACCTACGAGCAGTACTTC. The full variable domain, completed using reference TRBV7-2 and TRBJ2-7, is GAGVSQSPSNKVTEKGKDVELRCDPISGHTALYWYRQSLGQGLEFLIYFQGNSAPDKSGLPSDRFSAERTGGSVSTLTIQRTQQEDSAVYLCASSLELARTYEQYFGPGTRLTVT.

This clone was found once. CDR3 loop: CSVEDEGEGITYEQYF. Written as DNA, the CDR3 is TGCAGCGTTGAAGATGAGGGGGAAGGGATCACCTACGAGCAGTACTTC. The chain employs TRBV29-1 and TRBJ2-7; the D gene is possibly TRBD1 (6 bases). CDR1 is SQVTM, CDR2 ANQGSEA, per germline. V shed 0 bases and J shed 2 bases, with 17 bases lying between them. The CDR3 runs 16 residues.

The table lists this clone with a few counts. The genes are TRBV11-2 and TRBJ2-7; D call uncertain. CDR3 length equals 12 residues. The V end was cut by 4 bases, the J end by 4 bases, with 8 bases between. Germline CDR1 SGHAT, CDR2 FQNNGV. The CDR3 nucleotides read TGTGCCAGCAGCTCAACGCGTTACGAGCAGTACTTC. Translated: CASSSTRYEQYF.

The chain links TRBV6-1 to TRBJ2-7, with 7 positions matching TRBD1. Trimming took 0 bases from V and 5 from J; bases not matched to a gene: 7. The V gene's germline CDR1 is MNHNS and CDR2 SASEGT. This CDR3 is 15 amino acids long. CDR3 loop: CASSEATGAWDEQYF. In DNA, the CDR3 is TGTGCCAGCAGTGAAGCTACAGGGGCTTGGGACGAGCAGTACTTC.

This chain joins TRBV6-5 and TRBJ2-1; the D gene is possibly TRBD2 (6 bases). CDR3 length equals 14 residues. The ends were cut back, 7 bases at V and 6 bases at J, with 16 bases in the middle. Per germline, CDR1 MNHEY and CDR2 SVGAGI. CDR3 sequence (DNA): TGTGCCAGCACGCCAGTCGGGGGTGGCAATGAGCAGTTCTTC. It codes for CASTPVGGGNEQFF.

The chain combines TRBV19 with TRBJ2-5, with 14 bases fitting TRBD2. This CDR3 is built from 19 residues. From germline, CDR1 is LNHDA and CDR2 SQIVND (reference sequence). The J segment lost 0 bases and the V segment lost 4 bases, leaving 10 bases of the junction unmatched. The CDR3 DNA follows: TGTGCCAGTAGTAACCCTGGACTAGCGGGAGGCGCGAACCAAGAGACCCAGTACTTC. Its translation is CASSNPGLAGGANQETQYF.

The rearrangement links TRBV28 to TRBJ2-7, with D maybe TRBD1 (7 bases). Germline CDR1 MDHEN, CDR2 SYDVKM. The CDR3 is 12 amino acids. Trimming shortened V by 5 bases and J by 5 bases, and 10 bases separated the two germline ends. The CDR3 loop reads CASSQGGNEQYF. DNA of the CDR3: TGTGCCAGCAGTCAGGGGGGAAACGAGCAGTACTTC.

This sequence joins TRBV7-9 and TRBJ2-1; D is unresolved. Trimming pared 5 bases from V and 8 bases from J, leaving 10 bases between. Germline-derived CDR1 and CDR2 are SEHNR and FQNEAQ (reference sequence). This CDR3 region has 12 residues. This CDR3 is CASSPVLDEQFF. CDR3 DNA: TGTGCCAGCAGCCCCGTTTTAGATGAGCAGTTCTTC.

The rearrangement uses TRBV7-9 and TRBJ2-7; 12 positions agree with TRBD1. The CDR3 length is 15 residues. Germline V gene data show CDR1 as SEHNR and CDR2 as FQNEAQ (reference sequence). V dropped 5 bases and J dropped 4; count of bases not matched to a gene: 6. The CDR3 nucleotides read TGTGCCAGCAGCAATCCGGGACAGGGGGCGTACGAGCAGTACTTC. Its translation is CASSNPGQGAYEQYF.

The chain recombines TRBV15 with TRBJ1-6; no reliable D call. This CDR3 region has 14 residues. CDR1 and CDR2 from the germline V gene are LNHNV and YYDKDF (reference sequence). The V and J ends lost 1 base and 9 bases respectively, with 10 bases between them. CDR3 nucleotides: TGTGCCACCAGCAGAGTGGCGGGCGGTTCACCCCTCCACTTT. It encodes CATSRVAGGSPLHF.

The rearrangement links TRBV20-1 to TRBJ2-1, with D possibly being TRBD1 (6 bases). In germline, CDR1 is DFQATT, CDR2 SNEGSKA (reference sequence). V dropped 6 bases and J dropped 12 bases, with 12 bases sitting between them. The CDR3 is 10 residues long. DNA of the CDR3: TGCAGTGCGAGGGGCAGGGGGCAGTTCTTC. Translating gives CSARGRGQFF.

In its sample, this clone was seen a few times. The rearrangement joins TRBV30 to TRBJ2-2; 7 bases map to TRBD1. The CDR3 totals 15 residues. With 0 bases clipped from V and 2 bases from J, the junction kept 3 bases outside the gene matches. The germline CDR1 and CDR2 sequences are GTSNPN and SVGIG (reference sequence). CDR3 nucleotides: TGTGCCTGGAGTGTGGGACAGATAAACACCGGGGAGCTGTTTTTT. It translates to CAWSVGQINTGELFF.

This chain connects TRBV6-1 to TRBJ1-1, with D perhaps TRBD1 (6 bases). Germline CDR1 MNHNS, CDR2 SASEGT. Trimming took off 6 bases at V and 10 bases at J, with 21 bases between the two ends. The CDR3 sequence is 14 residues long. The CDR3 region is CASSERGNWLGAFF. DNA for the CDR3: TGTGCCAGCAGCGAAAGGGGGAATTGGTTAGGAGCTTTCTTT.

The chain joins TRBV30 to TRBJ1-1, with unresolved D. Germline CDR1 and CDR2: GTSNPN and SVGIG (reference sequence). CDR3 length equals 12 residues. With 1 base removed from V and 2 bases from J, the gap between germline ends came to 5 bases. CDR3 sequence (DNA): TGTGCCTGGAGTGCGGGAAACACTGAAGCTTTCTTT. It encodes CAWSAGNTEAFF.

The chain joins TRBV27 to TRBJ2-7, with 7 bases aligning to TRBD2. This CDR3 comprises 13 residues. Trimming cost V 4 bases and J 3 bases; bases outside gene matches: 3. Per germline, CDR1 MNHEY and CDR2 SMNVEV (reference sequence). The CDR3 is CASSWSSGYEQYF. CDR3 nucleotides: TGTGCCAGCAGTTGGTCTAGCGGCTACGAGCAGTACTTC.

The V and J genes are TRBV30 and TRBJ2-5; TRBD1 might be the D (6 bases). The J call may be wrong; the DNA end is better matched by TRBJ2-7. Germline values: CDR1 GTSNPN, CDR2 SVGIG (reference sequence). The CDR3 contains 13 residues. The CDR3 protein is CAWSAGHSYEQYF. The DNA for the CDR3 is TGTGCCTGGAGTGCGGGACACTCCTACGAGCAGTACTTC.

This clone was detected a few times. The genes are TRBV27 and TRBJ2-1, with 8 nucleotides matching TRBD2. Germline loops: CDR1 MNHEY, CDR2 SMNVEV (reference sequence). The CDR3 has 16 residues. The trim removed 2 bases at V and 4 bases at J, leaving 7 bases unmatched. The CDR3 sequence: CASSLALAGSYNEQFF. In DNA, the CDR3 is TGTGCCAGCAGTTTAGCTCTAGCGGGTTCTTACAATGAGCAGTTCTTC.

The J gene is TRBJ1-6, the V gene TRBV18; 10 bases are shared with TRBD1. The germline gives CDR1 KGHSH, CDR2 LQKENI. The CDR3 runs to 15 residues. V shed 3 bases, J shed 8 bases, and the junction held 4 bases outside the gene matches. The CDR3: CASSPSGTGDSPLHF. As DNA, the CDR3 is TGTGCCAGCTCACCCTCCGGGACAGGGGATTCACCCCTCCACTTT.

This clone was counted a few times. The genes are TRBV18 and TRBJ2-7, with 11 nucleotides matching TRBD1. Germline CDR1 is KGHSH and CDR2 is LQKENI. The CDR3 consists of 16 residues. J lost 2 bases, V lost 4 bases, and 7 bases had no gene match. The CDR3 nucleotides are TGTGCCAGCTCACACCGGGACAGGGGGTATACCTACGAGCAGTACTTC. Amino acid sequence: CASSHRDRGYTYEQYF.

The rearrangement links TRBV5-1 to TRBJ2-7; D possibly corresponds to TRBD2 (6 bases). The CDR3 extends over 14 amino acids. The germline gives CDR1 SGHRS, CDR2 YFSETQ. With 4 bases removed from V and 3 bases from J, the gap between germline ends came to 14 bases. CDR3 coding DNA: TGCGCCAGCAGCGACCTAGCGACGGGCTACGAGCAGTACTTC. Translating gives CASSDLATGYEQYF.

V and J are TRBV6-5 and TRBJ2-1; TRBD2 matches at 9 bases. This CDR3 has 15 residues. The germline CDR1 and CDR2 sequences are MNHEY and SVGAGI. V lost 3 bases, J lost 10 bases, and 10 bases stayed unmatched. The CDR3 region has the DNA TGTGCCAGCAGTTATTGGCGGGAGGGCCGGGGGGAGCAGTTCTTC. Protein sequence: CASSYWREGRGEQFF.

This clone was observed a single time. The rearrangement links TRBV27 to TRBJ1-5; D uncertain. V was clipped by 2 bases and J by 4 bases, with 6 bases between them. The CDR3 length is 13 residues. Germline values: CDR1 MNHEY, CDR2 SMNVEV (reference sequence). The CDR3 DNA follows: TGTGCCAGCAGTTTAACAGATAATCAGCCCCAGCATTTT. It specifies CASSLTDNQPQHF.

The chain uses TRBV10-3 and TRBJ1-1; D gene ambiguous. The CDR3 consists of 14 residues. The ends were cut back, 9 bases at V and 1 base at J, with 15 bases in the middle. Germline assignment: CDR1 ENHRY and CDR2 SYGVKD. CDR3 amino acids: CAIIPQIRNTEAFF. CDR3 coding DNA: TGTGCCATAATCCCACAGATTAGGAACACTGAAGCTTTCTTT.

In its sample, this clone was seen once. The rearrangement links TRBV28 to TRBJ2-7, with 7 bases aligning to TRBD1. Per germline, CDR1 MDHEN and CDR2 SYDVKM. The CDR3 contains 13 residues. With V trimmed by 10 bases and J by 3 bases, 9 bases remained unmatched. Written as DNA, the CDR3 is TGTGCCACCTTCGGGACAGACTTCTACGAGCAGTACTTC. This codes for CATFGTDFYEQYF.

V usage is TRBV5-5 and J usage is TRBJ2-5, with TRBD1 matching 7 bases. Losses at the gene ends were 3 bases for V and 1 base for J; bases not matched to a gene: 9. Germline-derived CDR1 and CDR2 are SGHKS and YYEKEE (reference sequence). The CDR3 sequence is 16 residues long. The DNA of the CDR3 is TGTGCCAGCAGCTCCCTCCCGGGACAGATCCAAGAGACCCAGTACTTC. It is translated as CASSSLPGQIQETQYF.